The 9 T cell receptor beta chains below come from one sample, sequenced in a study of T cell responses to AZD1222 COVID-19 vaccine. Profiled with immunoSEQ multiplex PCR; TCRdb holds only in-frame clones, not every one. The sample includes roughly 140,000 clones, more than 70% of them seen just once. The material was peripheral blood, obtained on day 0 of MenACWY control vaccination. The receptors stem from an adult in good health.

The rearrangement joins TRBV30 to TRBJ1-4; possibly TRBD1 for D (5 bases). Germline-derived CDR1 and CDR2 are GTSNPN and SVGIG (reference sequence). This CDR3 spans 14 amino acids. Trimming pared 2 bases from V and 3 bases from J, leaving 10 bases between. The CDR3 loop is CAWSLGGSNEKLFF. The CDR3 nucleotides are TGTGCCTGGAGTCTGGGGGGTTCTAATGAAAAACTGTTTTTT.

V gene TRBV7-2 combines with J gene TRBJ2-1, with a tentative D call TRBD2 (6 bases). CDR3 length equals 14 residues. The V gene's germline CDR1 is SGHTA and CDR2 FQGNSA. Trimming shortened V by 4 bases and J by 5 bases, and 12 bases separated the two germline ends. CDR3 sequence: CASSSLRGNNEQFF. The CDR3 nucleotides are TGTGCCAGCAGCTCCCTCCGGGGGAACAATGAGCAGTTCTTC.

The V and J genes are TRBV11-2 and TRBJ1-1; the D gene is possibly TRBD1 (6 bases). CDR3 size: 16 residues. V was clipped by 5 bases and J by 0 bases, with 16 bases between them. CDR1 and CDR2 (germline): SGHAT, FQNNGV. The CDR3 coding sequence is TGTGCCAGCAGCACCCGAGGGGGGCGGGTGAACACTGAAGCTTTCTTT. It translates to CASSTRGGRVNTEAFF.

The chain has TRBV10-3 and TRBJ2-7; 10 nucleotides agree with TRBD1. Germline V gene data show CDR1 as ENHRY and CDR2 as SYGVKD. The CDR3 spans 14 residues. V shed 7 bases and J 6 bases; nucleotides not matched to a gene: 9. The CDR3 loop is CAITPGQGSSEQYF. CDR3 bases: TGTGCCATCACTCCGGGACAGGGGTCTAGCGAGCAGTACTTC.

The J gene is TRBJ2-2, the V gene TRBV9, with D perhaps TRBD1 (6 bases). Germline lookup yields CDR1 SGDLS and CDR2 YYNGEE. CDR3 length: 14 residues. The V gene lost 4 bases and the J gene lost 7 bases, with 14 bases spanning the gap. CDR3 loop: CASSIGGAHGELFF. In DNA, the CDR3 is TGTGCCAGCAGCATTGGGGGCGCTCACGGGGAGCTGTTTTTT.

The chain employs TRBV5-1 and TRBJ2-3; 11 nucleotides match TRBD2. The junction had 4 bases not matched to a gene; V was cut back by 4 bases and J by 0 bases. The CDR3 is 16 amino acids. CDR1 is SGHRS and CDR2 is YFSETQ in the germline V gene. The chain's CDR3 is CASSLGLADSTDTQYF. CDR3 nucleotide sequence: TGCGCCAGCAGCCTGGGACTAGCGGATAGCACAGATACGCAGTATTTT.

This clone was observed a single time. CDR3 sequence (DNA): TGTGCCAGCAGCGACAGTAAGGCCACAGGGGCGGCCGAAGCTTTCTTT. Translation gives CASSDSKATGAAEAFF. This chain connects TRBV9 to TRBJ1-1, with 7 bases identical to TRBD1. V lost 3 bases, J lost 8 bases, and 16 bases stayed unmatched. The germline V gene encodes CDR1 SGDLS and CDR2 YYNGEE. The CDR3 totals 16 residues.

This chain links TRBV11-1 with TRBJ2-1; 11 positions match TRBD2. Looked up from germline, CDR1 is SGHAT and CDR2 is FQDESV (reference sequence). Losses at the gene ends were 5 bases for V and 7 bases for J; bases not matched to a gene: 7. The CDR3 is made up of 15 amino acids. The CDR3 spells CASSLTLAGANEQFF. Written as DNA, the CDR3 is TGTGCCAGCAGCCTAACACTAGCGGGAGCAAATGAGCAGTTCTTC.

This rearrangement joins TRBV19 to TRBJ2-3, with D uncertain. The V and J ends lost 7 bases and 5 bases respectively, with 7 bases between them. In germline, CDR1 is LNHDA, CDR2 SQIVND (reference sequence). The CDR3 spans 11 residues. In DNA form, the CDR3 reads TGTGCCAGTACCACGAGAGATACGCAGTATTTT. Protein product: CASTTRDTQYF.